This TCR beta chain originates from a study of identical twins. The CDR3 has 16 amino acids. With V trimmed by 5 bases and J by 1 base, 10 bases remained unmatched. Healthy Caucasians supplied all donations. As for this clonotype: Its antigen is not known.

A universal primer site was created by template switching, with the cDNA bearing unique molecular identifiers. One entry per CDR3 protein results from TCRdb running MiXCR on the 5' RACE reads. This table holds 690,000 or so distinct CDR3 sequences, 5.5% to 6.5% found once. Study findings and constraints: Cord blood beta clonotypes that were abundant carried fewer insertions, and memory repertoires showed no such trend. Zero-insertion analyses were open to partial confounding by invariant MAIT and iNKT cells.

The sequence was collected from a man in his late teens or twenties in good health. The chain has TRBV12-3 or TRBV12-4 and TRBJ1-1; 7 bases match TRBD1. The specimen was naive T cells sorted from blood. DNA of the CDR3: TGTGCCAGCAGTACGCCCCCACACAGGGGGAACACTGAAGCTTTCTTT. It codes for CASSTPPHRGNTEAFF.